This T cell receptor (beta chain) was obtained from a study of blood T cell repertoires in COVID-19. Study summary: Samples representing acute and convalescent COVID-19 were sourced from the United States, Italy and Spain. PBMCs, B-cell-depleted T cells, or T cells provided the cDNA or gDNA that made up the material.

In the study's own analysis: Amplified reference gene primers provided the basis for estimating nucleated cell counts. The data were produced by immunoSEQ multiplex PCR, yet TCRdb's version contains in-frame clones alone and is incomplete. V, J and clone size were drawn from that table, and D and trimming were deduced from the DNA. The sample contains some 250,000 clones, around 81% of which appear only once. Germline trimming cut 6 bases from V and 5 bases from J; bases unmatched to any gene: 5. This CDR3 spans 13 amino acids. Germline CDR1 ENHRY, CDR2 SYGVKD. The sequence was collected from a man aged 25 to 40 who had recovered from COVID-19. The rearrangement uses TRBV10-3 and TRBJ2-3; 7 bases agree with TRBD1. The sequencing sample was made of peripheral blood. Here the CDR3 DNA reads TGTGCCATCAGCAAAAACAGGGGAGATACGCAGTATTTT. It translates to CAISKNRGDTQYF.